The 5 T cell receptor beta chains reported below all come from one sample, sequenced in a study of T-cell memory formation after mild COVID-19. TCRdb re-called the 5' RACE reads with MiXCR, one entry per CDR3 protein. The repertoire holds 150,000 to 200,000 distinct CDR3 sequences, with roughly 15% as singletons. The source material was PBMCs or a T cell subset sorted from them (not recorded which). All receptors derive from an adult woman who had mild COVID-19 (a few samples of this study predate the infection). Cell type and time point are not known.

Here the CDR3 reads CASSRALTYNEQFF. The CDR3 DNA is TGTGCCAGCAGCCGGGCCCTAACCTACAATGAGCAGTTCTTC. This rearrangement joins TRBV6-2 or TRBV6-3 to TRBJ2-1; D unclear. This CDR3 contains 14 residues. Between the trimmed V and J ends, which lost 6 bases and 2 bases, there was a span of 11 bases. Germline values: CDR1 MNHEY, CDR2 SVGEGT.

The chain carries TRBV12-3 or TRBV12-4 and TRBJ2-2; tentatively, D is TRBD1 or TRBD2 (5 bases each). The CDR3 extends over 15 amino acids. Trimming removed 1 base at V and 6 bases at J, with 12 bases between. CDR3 nucleotide sequence: TGTGCCAGCAGTTTAGGGGGGATCGGTGCCGGGGAGCTGTTTTTT. Translation gives CASSLGGIGAGELFF.

The chain recombines TRBV25-1 with TRBJ2-1, with D possibly matching TRBD1 (5 bases). The CDR3 loop spans 13 amino acids. Germline values: CDR1 MGHDK, CDR2 SYGVNS. V gave up 4 bases and J gave up 5 bases, with 9 bases separating them. CDR3 sequence reads: CASSGQDNNEQFF. CDR3 sequence (DNA): TGTGCCAGCAGTGGGCAGGACAACAATGAGCAGTTCTTC.

The rearrangement links TRBV9 to TRBJ1-1; D is unclear. Germline CDR1 SGDLS, CDR2 YYNGEE. The V end was cut by 0 bases, the J end by 5 bases, with 8 bases between. The CDR3 covers 13 residues. CDR3 DNA: TGTGCCAGCAGCGTAGTGGGTAGGACTGAAGCTTTCTTT. Translating gives CASSVVGRTEAFF.

There are a few counts of this clonotype. The J gene is TRBJ1-1, the V gene TRBV9; no reliable D call. Germline CDR1 reads SGDLS; CDR2 reads YYNGEE. The CDR3 contains 14 residues. V dropped 0 bases and J dropped 0 bases, with 6 bases sitting between them. The CDR3 region is CASSVEGLNTEAFF. Written as DNA, the CDR3 is TGTGCCAGCAGCGTAGAGGGTTTGAACACTGAAGCTTTCTTT.